These 3 T cell receptor beta chains share one sample of origin, sequenced in a study of T-cell reconstitution after alpha-beta-depleted transplantation in children (dated by TCRdb to 2015 to 2016). Receptor amplification or capture employed PCR. These reads were obtained on an Illumina HiSeq 2500. Molecular barcoding was employed in the preparation of TCR libraries, with unique molecular identifiers being used to normalize TCRbeta repertoire quantification. TCRdb cleaned the public reads at Q25 with fastp, built clones with MiXCR and kept in-frame beta chains. One record per CDR3 amino acid sequence lists the most common genes and DNA. The sample includes fewer than 550,000 distinct CDR3 sequences, with roughly 17% observed a single time. Together, the top ten hold under 30% of the sample. The sample's treatment or condition label, in plain terms: allogeneic hematopoietic cell transplantation with graft depleted of TCRalphabeta T cells and CD19 B cells.

Here the sequenced sample was PBMCs, mostly from graft donor cells, taken 360 days after TCRalphabeta/CD19-depleted stem cell transplant. The receptors were gathered from a boy in the first two years of life who had a stem cell transplant for Wiskott-Aldrich syndrome, so the T cells may come from the graft donor.

The chain uses TRBV28 and TRBJ2-1; 9 bases are shared with TRBD2. The CDR3 contains 17 residues. V was pared by 5 bases and J by 5 bases, with 13 bases of the junction left unmatched. Germline CDR1 reads MDHEN; CDR2 reads SYDVKM. The CDR3 DNA follows: TGTGCCAGCAGTGCCCACCTAGGACTAGCGCAGAACAATGAGCAGTTCTTC. Protein sequence: CASSAHLGLAQNNEQFF.

In its sample, this clonotype was seen a few times. The CDR3 region is CASTPTALFQETQYF. In nucleotides, the CDR3 is TGTGCCAGCACCCCGACAGCCCTTTTCCAAGAGACCCAGTACTTC. The chain carries TRBV12-3 or TRBV12-4 and TRBJ2-5, with a weak D call TRBD1 (5 bases). V lost 7 bases and J lost 1, with 16 bases in between. CDR3 length: 15 residues.

This clonotype showed up just a few times. V is TRBV11-2 and J is TRBJ2-3; 7 bases map to TRBD1. The V and J ends lost 4 bases and 3 bases, in that order; junction bases with no gene match: 10. Germline V gene sequence: CDR1 SGHAT, CDR2 FQNNGV. The CDR3 covers 16 residues. The CDR3 is CASSSLTGKVTDTQYF. In DNA, the CDR3 is TGTGCCAGCAGCTCCCTGACAGGGAAGGTAACAGATACGCAGTATTTT.